This T cell receptor (beta chain) stems from a study of blood T cell repertoires in COVID-19. Data came from immunoSEQ multiplex PCR; TCRdb stores just in-frame clones and leaves some out. The data show 200,000 to 300,000 clones, with approximately 85% seen just once and around 9.8% held by the top ten. The participants were between roughly 18 and 100 years old and came from under 25 US areas. The sample consisted of PBMCs or T cells enriched from blood (not recorded which). This TCR was recovered from a woman between 45 and 65 years old with acute COVID-19.

The DNA for the CDR3 is TGTGCCAGCAGTTTATCATCAGGGACACCCAACTTCTATGGCTACACCTTC. It encodes CASSLSSGTPNFYGYTF. The chain uses TRBV27 and TRBJ1-2, with a weak D call TRBD1 (6 bases). The germline gives CDR1 MNHEY, CDR2 SMNVEV (reference sequence). The CDR3 sequence is 17 residues long. Trimming left V 0 bases short and J 4 bases short, with 18 bases between.